Presented here are 29 T cell receptor beta chains from one specimen sequenced in a study of blood T cell repertoires in COVID-19. Assay: immunoSEQ multiplex PCR; the TCRdb copy retains only in-frame clones and omits some. The sample comprises tens of thousands of clones, roughly 90% of which are singletons, and under 5.5% rests with the top ten. The source material was peripheral blood. All receptors derive from a man aged 60 to 75 with COVID-19, enrolled during active disease.

The CDR3 sequence is CASSLSGQGTGELFF. DNA for the CDR3: TGTGCCAGCAGTTTGAGTGGACAGGGCACCGGGGAGCTGTTTTTT. The chain carries TRBV28 and TRBJ2-2; TRBD1 aligns across 8 bases. J gave up 4 bases and V 3 bases, and 4 bases lay outside the gene matches. This CDR3 comprises 15 residues. The germline CDR1 and CDR2 sequences are MDHEN and SYDVKM. Based on the CDR3 plus reference TRBV28 and TRBJ2-2, the full variable domain is DVKVTQSSRYLVKRTGEKVFLECVQDMDHENMFWYRQDPGLGLRLIYFSYDVKMKEKGDIPEGYSVSREKKERFSLILESASTNQTSMYLCASSLSGQGTGELFFGEGSRLTVL.

This sequence joins TRBV7-8 and TRBJ2-2, with a possible D match to TRBD2 (6 bases). The germline gives CDR1 SGHVS, CDR2 FQNEAQ. The V end was cut by 4 bases, the J end by 3 bases, with 18 bases between. The length of the CDR3 is 17 residues. CDR3 sequence (DNA): TGTGCCAGCAGCTCTGGGAGGTTTGCGGTTCACACCGGGGAGCTGTTTTTT. It encodes CASSSGRFAVHTGELFF.

The chain has TRBV12-3 or TRBV12-4 and TRBJ1-2; no definite D call. The CDR3 covers 12 residues. V shed 6 bases and J shed 0 bases, with 5 bases lying between them. CDR3 sequence: CASSRSNYGYTF. The CDR3 region has the DNA TGTGCCAGCAGCAGATCTAACTATGGCTACACCTTC.

This chain links TRBV6-4 with TRBJ2-2, with 7 bases that match TRBD2. The germline CDR1 and CDR2 sequences are MRHNA and SNTAGT. The CDR3 covers 16 residues. V shed 2 bases, J shed 0 bases, and the junction held 3 bases outside the gene matches. CDR3 loop: CASSDGAGANTGELFF. The CDR3 nucleotides read TGTGCCAGCAGTGACGGGGCGGGGGCGAACACCGGGGAGCTGTTTTTT.

This clone turned up a few times. The chain couples TRBV12-3 or TRBV12-4 to TRBJ1-1; D is perhaps TRBD1 (5 bases). The V end was cut by 5 bases, the J end by 8 bases, with 12 bases between. This CDR3 has 12 residues. The CDR3 DNA follows: TGTGCCAGCAGTCTTCCGACAGTAGAAGCTTTCTTT. As protein: CASSLPTVEAFF.

This chain links TRBV20-1 with TRBJ1-5; D gene uncertain. CDR1 and CDR2 (germline): DFQATT, SNEGSKA (reference sequence). Between the trimmed V and J ends, which lost 3 bases and 6 bases, there was a span of 12 bases. The CDR3 has 13 amino acids. CDR3 in DNA: TGCAGTGCTAGTCCCGGGAACGGTCAGCCCCAGCATTTT. Translation gives CSASPGNGQPQHF.

The rearrangement joins TRBV19 to TRBJ2-5, with TRBD1 matching 7 bases. Germline CDR1 and CDR2: LNHDA and SQIVND (reference sequence). V shed 6 bases and J 2 bases; nucleotides not matched to a gene: 3. The CDR3 is 13 amino acids. The CDR3 loop reads CASRTGPQETQYF. The CDR3 DNA is TGTGCCAGTAGGACAGGGCCTCAAGAGACCCAGTACTTC.

The rearrangement uses TRBV10-3 and TRBJ2-2, with 13 positions matching TRBD2. The CDR3 loop spans 15 amino acids. Per the germline V gene, CDR1 is ENHRY and CDR2 is SYGVKD. V gave up 7 bases and J gave up 3 bases; unmatched junction bases: 2. CDR3 bases: TGTGCCATCACTGGACTAGCGGGAGACACCGGGGAGCTGTTTTTT. Amino acid sequence: CAITGLAGDTGELFF.

V is TRBV19 and J is TRBJ1-1, with 8 bases lining up with TRBD1. The CDR3 extends over 13 amino acids. The trim removed 6 bases at V and 4 bases at J, leaving 4 bases unmatched. In germline, CDR1 is LNHDA, CDR2 SQIVND (reference sequence). In nucleotides, the CDR3 is TGTGCCAGTAGCAGACAGGGGTCCACTGAAGCTTTCTTT. Amino acid sequence: CASSRQGSTEAFF.

This chain links TRBV6-5 with TRBJ1-2, with 8 positions matching TRBD1. The junction had 7 bases not matched to a gene; V was cut back by 10 bases and J by 6 bases. The CDR3 is 12 amino acids. Germline-derived CDR1 and CDR2 are MNHEY and SVGAGI. CDR3 in amino acids: CAILPGGDGYTF. For the CDR3, the DNA is TGTGCCATCCTACCAGGGGGCGATGGCTACACCTTC.

In the case of this clone: An end of the junction does not agree with germline; a read error may underlie this. The chain has TRBV24-1 and TRBJ2-7; 7 bases are shared with TRBD1. The germline V gene has CDR1 KGHDR and CDR2 SFDVKD. The CDR3 consists of 13 residues. CDR3 sequence (DNA): TGTGCCACGAGTGGCGACAGGGAAGGAGAGCAGTACTTC. It codes for CATSGDREGEQYF.

The chain combines TRBV19 with TRBJ2-6; D perhaps matches TRBD1 (6 bases). The CDR3 runs 18 residues. Germline V gives CDR1 LNHDA, CDR2 SQIVND (reference sequence). V dropped 1 base and J dropped 1 base, with 14 bases sitting between them. CDR3: CASSIARGLYSGANVLTF. The CDR3 DNA sequence: TGTGCCAGTAGTATAGCGAGGGGGTTGTATTCTGGGGCCAACGTCCTGACTTTC.

V and J are TRBV9 and TRBJ2-7, with 7 positions matching TRBD1. CDR3 length: 15 amino acids. Germline trimming cut 4 bases from V and 1 base from J; bases unmatched to any gene: 8. CDR1 is SGDLS and CDR2 is YYNGEE in the germline V gene. The CDR3 region is CASSSRDSASYEQYF. The DNA of the CDR3 is TGTGCCAGCAGCTCCCGGGACAGCGCTTCCTACGAGCAGTACTTC. The whole variable domain, remainder taken from reference TRBV9 and TRBJ2-7, is DSGVTQTPKHLITATGQRVTLRCSPRSGDLSVYWYQQSLDQGLQFLIQYYNGEERAKGNILERFSAQQFPDLHSELNLSSLELGDSALYFCASSSRDSASYEQYFGPGTRLTVT.

The J gene is TRBJ2-2, the V gene TRBV9; a possible D gene is TRBD1 (6 bases). The V and J ends lost 8 bases and 6 bases respectively, with 17 bases between them. CDR1 is SGDLS, CDR2 YYNGEE, per germline. The CDR3 totals 14 residues. The CDR3 is CASTMDSSSGELFF. The CDR3 DNA is TGTGCCAGTACGATGGACAGTAGTTCCGGGGAGCTGTTTTTT.

This clone was detected a few times. The chain employs TRBV6-2 or TRBV6-3 and TRBJ1-5, with D unresolved. Germline CDR1 is MNHEY and CDR2 is SVGEGT. Between the trimmed V and J ends, which lost 2 bases and 0 bases, there was a span of 8 bases. The CDR3 totals 15 residues. CDR3 loop: CASSYASYSNQPQHF. CDR3 bases: TGTGCCAGCAGTTACGCGTCCTATAGCAATCAGCCCCAGCATTTT.

The gene calls are TRBV2 and TRBJ2-3, with 12 bases lining up with TRBD2. Germline V gene data show CDR1 as SNHLY and CDR2 as FYNNEI. The CDR3 is 14 amino acids. Trimming at V came to 8 bases and at J to 6 bases, leaving 6 bases not matched to a gene. CDR3 coding DNA: TGTGCCAGCGCGGCCGGGACTAGCGGGGATACGCAGTATTTT. As protein: CASAAGTSGDTQYF.

The chain joins TRBV6-5 to TRBJ1-6; 7 positions agree with TRBD1. The length of the CDR3 is 14 residues. From germline, CDR1 is MNHEY and CDR2 SVGAGI. Germline trimming cut 5 bases from V and 5 bases from J; bases unmatched to any gene: 3. CDR3 in amino acids: CASSMGQNNSPLHF. DNA of the CDR3: TGTGCCAGCAGTATGGGACAGAATAATTCACCCCTCCACTTT.

This chain connects TRBV7-9 to TRBJ2-5, with 11 bases aligning to TRBD2. V lost 3 bases, J lost 0 bases, and 3 bases stayed unmatched. This CDR3 has 16 amino acids. CDR1 and CDR2 from the germline V gene are SEHNR and FQNEAQ (reference sequence). CDR3 DNA sequence: TGTGCCAGCAGCTTTGGGACTAGCGGCGACCAAGAGACCCAGTACTTC. Residues: CASSFGTSGDQETQYF.

The rearrangement links TRBV7-9 to TRBJ1-4; D might be TRBD1 (6 bases). CDR3 length: 14 residues. V lost 5 bases and J 8 bases, leaving 15 bases between the germline ends. Germline assignment: CDR1 SEHNR and CDR2 FQNEAQ (reference sequence). CDR3 sequence (DNA): TGTGCCAGCAGCCTCCGGGACAATTGGGAAAAACTGTTTTTT. Protein sequence: CASSLRDNWEKLFF.

V and J are TRBV10-3 and TRBJ2-4, with D maybe TRBD1 (5 bases). CDR1 and CDR2 (germline): ENHRY, SYGVKD. The V end lost 10 bases, the J end lost 0 bases, and 10 bases lay between the germline ends. The CDR3 covers 13 residues. Written as DNA, the CDR3 is TGTGCCACCCGACAGATAGCCAAAAACATTCAGTACTTC. Protein sequence: CATRQIAKNIQYF.

The chain uses TRBV6-1 and TRBJ2-7; no reliable D call. Trimming took 0 bases from V and 0 from J, leaving 6 bases between them. The CDR3 has 14 amino acids. The germline CDR1 and CDR2 sequences are MNHNS and SASEGT. Here the CDR3 reads CASSEALVSYEQYF. The CDR3 DNA sequence: TGTGCCAGCAGTGAAGCTTTAGTCTCCTACGAGCAGTACTTC.

This clone has just one count. V and J are TRBV30 and TRBJ2-3; TRBD2 might be the D (5 bases). Germline CDR1 reads GTSNPN; CDR2 reads SVGIG (reference sequence). Trimming shortened V by 4 bases and J by 0 bases, and 17 bases separated the two germline ends. The CDR3 is made up of 16 amino acids. The CDR3 DNA is TGTGCCTGGATCCTGCGGAGCGGTGCTAGCACAGATACGCAGTATTTT. Encoded protein: CAWILRSGASTDTQYF. Full variable domain (outside the CDR3, taken from reference TRBV30 and TRBJ2-3): SQTIHQWPATLVQPVGSPLSLECTVEGTSNPNLYWYRQAAGRGLQLLFYSVGIGQISSEVPQNLSASRPQDRQFILSSKKLLLSDSGFYLCAWILRSGASTDTQYFGPGTRLTVL.

This chain uses TRBV4-1 with TRBJ2-5, with 8 nucleotides matching TRBD1. Germline V CDR1 and CDR2: MGHRA, YSYEKL. V lost 0 bases, J lost 0 bases, and 3 bases stayed unmatched. The CDR3 has 16 residues. In DNA form, the CDR3 reads TGCGCCAGCAGCCAAGATTGGACAGGGTACCAAGAGACCCAGTACTTC. The encoded protein is CASSQDWTGYQETQYF.

This clone was detected once. This sequence joins TRBV4-1 and TRBJ2-7; D is unclear. V dropped 1 base and J dropped 3 bases, with 4 bases sitting between them. Germline V CDR1 and CDR2: MGHRA, YSYEKL. CDR3 size: 12 residues. The CDR3 loop is CASSQGLYEQYF. Here the CDR3 DNA reads TGCGCCAGCAGCCAAGGGCTCTACGAGCAGTACTTC.

V is TRBV6-5 and J is TRBJ2-1; 7 positions agree with TRBD2. Trimming took 7 bases from V and 2 from J; bases not matched to a gene: 8. CDR1 MNHEY and CDR2 SVGAGI come from the germline V gene. The CDR3 spans 15 residues. The CDR3 region has the DNA TGTGCCAGCAAAGCGTGGGAGGGCCCCTACAATGAGCAGTTCTTC. It specifies CASKAWEGPYNEQFF.

The rearrangement uses TRBV7-8 and TRBJ1-2; D ambiguous. Germline loops: CDR1 SGHVS, CDR2 FQNEAQ. V lost 5 bases, J lost 4 bases, and 20 bases lay in between. The CDR3 has 16 residues. The CDR3 is CASSLPSRAGGYGYTF. The CDR3 bases are TGTGCCAGCAGCCTCCCTTCGAGGGCGGGAGGCTATGGCTACACCTTC. The variable domain in full, with the rest retrieved from reference TRBV7-8 and TRBJ1-2, is GAGVSQSPRYKVAKRGQDVALRCDPISGHVSLFWYQQALGQGPEFLTYFQNEAQLDKSGLPSDRFFAERPEGSVSTLKIQRTQQEDSAVYLCASSLPSRAGGYGYTFGSGTRLTVV.

The chain combines TRBV19 with TRBJ1-5; D is ambiguous. This CDR3 is 16 amino acids long. V lost 1 base and J 0 bases, leaving 10 bases between the germline ends. From germline, CDR1 is LNHDA and CDR2 SQIVND (reference sequence). CDR3 amino acids: CASSIAGTDSNQPQHF. The CDR3, as DNA: TGTGCCAGTAGTATAGCAGGTACAGATAGCAATCAGCCCCAGCATTTT.

This chain joins TRBV6-5 and TRBJ2-1; 9 nucleotides line up with TRBD2. Germline assignment: CDR1 MNHEY and CDR2 SVGAGI. Germline trimming cut 9 bases from V and 7 bases from J; bases unmatched to any gene: 10. This CDR3 region has 14 residues. The CDR3 here is CASIPRGGGNEQFF. The CDR3 DNA sequence: TGTGCCAGTATCCCTCGCGGGGGGGGGAATGAGCAGTTCTTC.

The genes are TRBV5-1 and TRBJ2-5; 7 nucleotides match TRBD2. Trimming cost V 0 bases and J 5 bases; bases outside gene matches: 1. The germline gives CDR1 SGHRS, CDR2 YFSETQ. The CDR3 sequence is 13 residues long. CDR3 residues: CASSLGSGETQYF. The DNA of the CDR3 is TGCGCCAGCAGCTTGGGTAGCGGGGAGACCCAGTACTTC.